The next 25 T cell receptor beta chains were all read from a single sample in a study of cytomegalovirus exposure and HLA in healthy donors. Primers included in the PCR were 60 Vbeta and 13 Jbeta primers. Generated by immunoSEQ multiplex PCR, the TCRdb table keeps only in-frame clones and is missing some. This table has over 110,000 clones, 65% to 85% appearing once. Sequenced material: PBMCs. Receptors were obtained from a male donor in good health and CMV-seronegative.

The rearrangement uses TRBV4-1 and TRBJ2-4, with D unclear. Germline loops: CDR1 MGHRA, CDR2 YSYEKL. V was trimmed by 0 bases and J by 7 bases, leaving 4 bases between them. The CDR3 runs to 12 residues. CDR3 bases: TGCGCCAGCAGCCAAGATGCGAACATTCAGTACTTC. This sequence encodes CASSQDANIQYF.

The V call is TRBV7-2, the J call TRBJ1-2; a weak D match, TRBD1 (6 bases). The length of the CDR3 is 17 residues. Germline V gene lookup returns CDR1 SGHTA and CDR2 FQGNSA. The V end was cut by 5 bases, the J end by 0 bases, with 19 bases between. CDR3 sequence reads: CASSPRDTRVPNYGYTF. The CDR3 nucleotides read TGTGCCAGCAGCCCTCGGGACACTCGAGTACCTAACTATGGCTACACCTTC.

This clone was observed once. The chain recombines TRBV7-2 with TRBJ1-1; no definite D call. With 3 bases removed from V and 0 bases from J, the gap between germline ends came to 8 bases. Germline V lookup: CDR1 SGHTA, CDR2 FQGNSA. CDR3 length: 14 amino acids. In nucleotides, the CDR3 is TGTGCCAGCAGCTTTAGAGTAATGAACACTGAAGCTTTCTTT. As protein: CASSFRVMNTEAFF.

V gene TRBV6-6 combines with J gene TRBJ1-5, with TRBD1 as a possible D gene (5 bases). The CDR3 loop spans 15 amino acids. The ends were cut back, 6 bases at V and 4 bases at J, with 16 bases in the middle. Germline CDR1 is MNHNY and CDR2 is SVGAGI (reference sequence). The CDR3 here is CASSSLSGLNQPQHF. The CDR3 DNA reads TGTGCCAGCAGCTCCCTGTCAGGGCTGAATCAGCCCCAGCATTTT.

The rearrangement links TRBV6-6 to TRBJ2-3; TRBD2 agrees at 7 bases. Looked up from germline, CDR1 is MNHNY and CDR2 is SVGAGI (reference sequence). V lost 7 bases to trimming and J lost 6 bases; unmatched junction nucleotides: 7. There are 13 residues in the CDR3. CDR3 amino acids: CASNPGGGDTQYF. CDR3 in DNA: TGTGCCAGCAACCCGGGGGGTGGGGATACGCAGTATTTT.

The gene calls are TRBV7-9 and TRBJ2-5, with 9 bases lining up with TRBD2. Germline loops: CDR1 SEHNR, CDR2 FQNEAQ (reference sequence). V shed 3 bases and J 5 bases; nucleotides not matched to a gene: 4. The CDR3 runs 14 residues. CDR3 amino acids: CASSFTSGRETQYF. The CDR3 bases are TGTGCCAGCAGCTTTACTAGCGGGCGGGAGACCCAGTACTTC.

The V and J genes are TRBV27 and TRBJ2-3; the D gene is possibly TRBD2 (7 bases). Deletions cut 3 bases from V and 6 bases from J, with 22 bases between. The CDR3 contains 17 residues. Germline V lookup: CDR1 MNHEY, CDR2 SMNVEV (reference sequence). The CDR3 coding sequence is TGTGCCAGCAGTTTTTCCACACTAGCGACGAGGGGGGATACGCAGTATTTT. Its translation: CASSFSTLATRGDTQYF.

The chain is built from TRBV7-9 and TRBJ1-2; 11 nucleotides match TRBD1. The CDR3 length is 13 residues. CDR1 and CDR2 (germline): SEHNR, FQNEAQ (reference sequence). Trimming at V came to 3 bases and at J to 8 bases, leaving 2 bases not matched to a gene. This chain's CDR3 is CASSFGTGGGYTF. In DNA, the CDR3 is TGTGCCAGCAGCTTCGGGACAGGGGGAGGCTACACCTTC. Using reference TRBV7-9 and TRBJ1-2 for the parts outside the CDR3, the full variable domain is DTGVSQNPRHKITKRGQNVTFRCDPISEHNRLYWYRQTLGQGPEFLTYFQNEAQLEKSRLLSDRFSAERPKGSFSTLEIQRTEQGDSAMYLCASSFGTGGGYTFGSGTRLTVV.

This clone was seen a single time. This chain links TRBV19 with TRBJ1-5; D is ambiguous. The CDR3 consists of 12 residues. V shed 4 bases and J shed 7 bases, with 8 bases lying between them. CDR1 and CDR2 (germline): LNHDA, SQIVND (reference sequence). This CDR3 is CASSTISQPQHF. DNA of the CDR3: TGTGCCAGTAGTACCATAAGCCAGCCCCAGCATTTT.

This chain links TRBV7-8 with TRBJ1-5; tentatively, D is TRBD1 (5 bases). The ends were cut back, 5 bases at V and 1 base at J, with 9 bases in the middle. CDR1 and CDR2 (germline): SGHVS, FQNEAQ. There are 14 residues in the CDR3. CDR3 sequence (DNA): TGTGCCAGCAGCCGACAGTTAAGCAATCAGCCCCAGCATTTT. Protein: CASSRQLSNQPQHF.

The gene calls are TRBV9 and TRBJ2-3; 14 nucleotides match TRBD2. The CDR3 extends over 16 amino acids. CDR1 is SGDLS, CDR2 YYNGEE, per germline. Unmatched junction bases numbered 8, after V lost 3 bases and J lost 8 bases. CDR3 protein: CASSGGTSGSKGTQYF. The DNA of the CDR3 is TGTGCCAGCAGCGGGGGGACTAGCGGGAGTAAAGGTACGCAGTATTTT. The entire variable domain, with the rest obtained from reference TRBV9 and TRBJ2-3, is as follows: DSGVTQTPKHLITATGQRVTLRCSPRSGDLSVYWYQQSLDQGLQFLIQYYNGEERAKGNILERFSAQQFPDLHSELNLSSLELGDSALYFCASSGGTSGSKGTQYFGPGTRLTVL.

V usage is TRBV11-2 and J usage is TRBJ1-1; no definite D call. The V gene's germline CDR1 is SGHAT and CDR2 FQNNGV. V lost 0 bases and J lost 8, with 7 bases in between. This CDR3 spans 12 amino acids. The CDR3 sequence: CASSLDPGEAFF. In DNA form, the CDR3 reads TGTGCCAGCAGCTTAGATCCGGGAGAAGCTTTCTTT.

The V call is TRBV27, the J call TRBJ2-1; a possible D gene is TRBD2 (6 bases). The CDR3 length is 14 residues. V was cut by 0 bases and J by 3 bases, with 6 bases left in between. Germline-derived CDR1 and CDR2 are MNHEY and SMNVEV (reference sequence). The CDR3 DNA follows: TGTGCCAGCAGTTTATCGGGGGGCTACAATGAGCAGTTCTTC. Its protein product is CASSLSGGYNEQFF.

The rearrangement joins TRBV29-1 to TRBJ1-3; D possibly corresponds to TRBD1 (6 bases). Trimming removed 7 bases at V and 4 bases at J, with 14 bases between. Germline loops: CDR1 SQVTM, CDR2 ANQGSEA. The CDR3 covers 13 residues. CDR3 protein: CSGRDISGNTIYF. CDR3 sequence (DNA): TGCAGCGGCCGGGACATCTCGGGAAACACCATATATTTT.

J is TRBJ2-7 and V is TRBV9, with TRBD1 matching over 8 bases. V was pared by 0 bases and J by 6 bases, with 5 bases of the junction left unmatched. CDR1 and CDR2 from the germline V gene are SGDLS and YYNGEE. The CDR3 length is 14 residues. The CDR3 loop reads CASSVAGTGGEQYF. CDR3 DNA: TGTGCCAGCAGCGTAGCCGGGACAGGCGGCGAGCAGTACTTC.

In its sample, this clone was seen a few times. This chain uses TRBV5-4 with TRBJ2-7; D might be TRBD2 (5 bases). Looked up from germline, CDR1 is SGHNT and CDR2 is YYREEE (reference sequence). Trimming removed 2 bases at V and 3 bases at J, with 6 bases between. The CDR3 sequence is 12 residues long. The CDR3 sequence: CASSLEGYEQYF. CDR3 sequence (DNA): TGTGCCAGCAGCTTAGAGGGCTACGAGCAGTACTTC.

The chain uses TRBV4-3 and TRBJ2-1; 11 bases map to TRBD2. Per germline, CDR1 LGHNA and CDR2 YSLEER. The CDR3 consists of 17 residues. V trimming: 2 bases; J trimming: 2 bases; junction bases outside the gene matches: 5. CDR3 region: CASSQRLAGYAYNEQFF. DNA of the CDR3: TGCGCCAGCAGCCAAAGACTAGCGGGATACGCCTACAATGAGCAGTTCTTC.

The DNA for the CDR3 is TGCGCCAGCAGCCAAGGCCTAAATGGAGATACGCAGTATTTT. The encoded protein is CASSQGLNGDTQYF. The J gene is TRBJ2-3, the V gene TRBV4-1; no firm D call. Trimming shortened V by 1 base and J by 5 bases, and 10 bases separated the two germline ends. CDR1 is MGHRA, CDR2 YSYEKL, per germline. CDR3 length: 14 residues.

Only one count was recorded for this clone. The V call is TRBV27, the J call TRBJ2-2; the D gene is possibly TRBD2 (5 bases). V gave up 4 bases and J gave up 7 bases, with 16 bases separating them. CDR3 length equals 15 residues. Germline values: CDR1 MNHEY, CDR2 SMNVEV (reference sequence). As DNA, the CDR3 is TGTGCCAGCAGTTACGGATTACGAGGGTACGGGGAGCTGTTTTTT. It encodes CASSYGLRGYGELFF.

This chain uses TRBV2 with TRBJ1-1; D call uncertain. There are 14 residues in the CDR3. The V end lost 5 bases, the J end lost 0 bases, and 10 bases lay between the germline ends. Germline assignment: CDR1 SNHLY and CDR2 FYNNEI. The CDR3 nucleotides are TGTGCCAGCAGTCAGTATCCCCTGAACACTGAAGCTTTCTTT. Residues: CASSQYPLNTEAFF.

This clone has just a few counts. The V gene is TRBV6-1, the J gene TRBJ1-5; D gene uncertain. From germline, CDR1 is MNHNS and CDR2 SASEGT. Deletions cut 6 bases from V and 2 bases from J, with 14 bases between. This CDR3 region has 15 residues. This chain's CDR3 is CASSQKPVGNQPQHF. CDR3 nucleotides: TGTGCCAGCAGCCAAAAACCTGTAGGCAATCAGCCCCAGCATTTT.

V and J are TRBV6-1 and TRBJ2-2; D might be TRBD1 (5 bases). Germline values: CDR1 MNHNS, CDR2 SASEGT. V gave up 10 bases and J gave up 7 bases, with 10 bases separating them. The CDR3 loop spans 11 amino acids. The CDR3 DNA is TGTGCCACCAGCAGGGTCGGGGAGCTGTTTTTT. It yields the protein CATSRVGELFF.

This rearrangement joins TRBV18 to TRBJ2-2; D is uncertain. V gave up 3 bases and J gave up 6 bases, with 11 bases separating them. Germline V gives CDR1 KGHSH, CDR2 LQKENI. The CDR3 extends over 14 amino acids. The CDR3 DNA sequence: TGTGCCAGCTCACCCTCATCTAGATCCGGGGAGCTGTTTTTT. The encoded protein is CASSPSSRSGELFF. The complete variable domain, with remaining parts taken from reference TRBV18 and TRBJ2-2, reads NAGVMQNPRHLVRRRGQEARLRCSPMKGHSHVYWYRQLPEEGLKFMVYLQKENIIDESGMPKERFSAEFPKEGPSILRIQQVVRGDSAAYFCASSPSSRSGELFFGEGSRLTVL.

The CDR3 sequence is CARSLEGSRNYYKNIQYF. The DNA of the CDR3 is TGTGCCAGAAGCTTGGAAGGATCCAGAAACTACTACAAAAACATTCAGTACTTC. This chain joins TRBV5-3 and TRBJ2-4; D remains ambiguous. TRBV5-3 is an ORF for which the function is uncertain. The CDR3 consists of 18 residues. Trimming removed 0 bases at V and 3 bases at J, with 19 bases between.

V and J are TRBV9 and TRBJ2-3; the D gene is possibly TRBD1 (5 bases). This CDR3 is built from 15 residues. Germline CDR1 is SGDLS and CDR2 is YYNGEE. Trimming left V 3 bases short and J 4 bases short, with 15 bases between. Here the CDR3 DNA reads TGTGCCAGCAGCGCCCTAAGGGGTCGGGCAGATACGCAGTATTTT. Amino acid sequence: CASSALRGRADTQYF.